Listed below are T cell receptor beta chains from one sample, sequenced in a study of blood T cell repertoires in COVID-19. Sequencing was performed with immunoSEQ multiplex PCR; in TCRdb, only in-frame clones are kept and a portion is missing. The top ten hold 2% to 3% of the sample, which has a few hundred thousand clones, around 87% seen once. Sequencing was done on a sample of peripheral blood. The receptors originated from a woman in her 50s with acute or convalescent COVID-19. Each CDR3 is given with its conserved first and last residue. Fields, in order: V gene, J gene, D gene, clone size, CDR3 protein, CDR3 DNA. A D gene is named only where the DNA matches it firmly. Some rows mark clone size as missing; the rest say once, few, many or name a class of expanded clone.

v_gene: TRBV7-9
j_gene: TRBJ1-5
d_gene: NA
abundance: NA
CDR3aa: CASSLAGAVSNQPQHF
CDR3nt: TGTGCCAGCAGCTTGGCGGGGGCGGTTAGCAATCAGCCCCAGCATTTT

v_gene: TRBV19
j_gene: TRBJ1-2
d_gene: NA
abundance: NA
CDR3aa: CASTLDSRNYGYTF
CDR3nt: TGTGCCAGTACCCTGGACAGCCGTAACTATGGCTACACCTTC

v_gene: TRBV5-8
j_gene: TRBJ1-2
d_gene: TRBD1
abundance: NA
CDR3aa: CASSHTGGHGYTF
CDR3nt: TGTGCCAGCAGCCATACAGGGGGCCATGGCTACACCTTC

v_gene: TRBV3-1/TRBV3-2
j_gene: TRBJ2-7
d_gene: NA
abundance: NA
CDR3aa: CASSPRGGLPFHEQYF
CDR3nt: TGTGCCAGCAGCCCGAGGGGAGGACTCCCGTTCCACGAGCAGTACTTC

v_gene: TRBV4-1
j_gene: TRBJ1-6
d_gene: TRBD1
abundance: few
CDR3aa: CASSQGRQGPNSPLHF
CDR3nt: TGCGCCAGCAGCCAAGGACGACAGGGACCGAATTCACCCCTCCACTTT

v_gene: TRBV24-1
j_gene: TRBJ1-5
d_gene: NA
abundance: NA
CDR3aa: CATSDPSYSNQPQHF
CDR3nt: TGTGCCACCAGTGATCCCAGTTATAGCAATCAGCCCCAGCATTTT

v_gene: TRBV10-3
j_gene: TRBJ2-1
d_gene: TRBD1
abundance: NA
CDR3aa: CAIGQAPNEQFF
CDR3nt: TGTGCCATTGGACAGGCCCCCAATGAGCAGTTCTTC

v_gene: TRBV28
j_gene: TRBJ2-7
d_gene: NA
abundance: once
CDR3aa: CASSFQEGVRYEQYF
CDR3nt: TGTGCCAGCAGTTTCCAGGAGGGAGTAAGGTACGAGCAGTACTTC

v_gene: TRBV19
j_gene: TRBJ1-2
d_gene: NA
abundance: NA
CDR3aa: CASSRAGPQILSARGYTF
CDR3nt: TGTGCCAGTAGTAGAGCCGGGCCACAAATATTATCCGCGCGGGGATACACCTTC

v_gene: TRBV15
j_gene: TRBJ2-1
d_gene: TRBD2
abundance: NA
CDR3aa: CATSRRTSGNYNEQFF
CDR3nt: TGTGCCACCAGCCGACGTACTAGCGGGAACTACAATGAGCAGTTCTTC

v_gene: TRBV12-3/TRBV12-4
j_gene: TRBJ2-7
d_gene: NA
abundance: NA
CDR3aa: CASSTFYEQYF
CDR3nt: TGTGCCAGCAGTACTTTTTACGAGCAGTACTTC

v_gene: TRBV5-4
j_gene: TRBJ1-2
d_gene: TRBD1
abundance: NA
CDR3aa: CASTRTGEVIYGYTF
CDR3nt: TGTGCCAGCACCCGGACAGGGGAGGTGATCTATGGCTACACCTTC

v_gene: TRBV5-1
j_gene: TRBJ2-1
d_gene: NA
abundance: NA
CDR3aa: CASSLGLAGGNEQFF
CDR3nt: TGCGCCAGCAGCTTGGGATTAGCTGGAGGCAATGAGCAGTTCTTC

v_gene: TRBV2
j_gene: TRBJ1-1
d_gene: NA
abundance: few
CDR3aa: CASSLRQGGTEAFF
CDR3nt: TGTGCCAGCAGTTTAAGGCAGGGTGGTACTGAAGCTTTCTTT

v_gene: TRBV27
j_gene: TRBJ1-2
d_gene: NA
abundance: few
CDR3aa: CASRGPGAKTSYTF
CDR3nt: TGTGCCAGCAGGGGGCCAGGGGCCAAGACGAGCTACACCTTC

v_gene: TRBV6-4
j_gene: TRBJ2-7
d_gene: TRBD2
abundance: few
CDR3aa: CASRLTGTSGTYEQYF
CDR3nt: TGTGCCAGCAGGCTAACCGGGACTAGCGGAACATACGAGCAGTACTTC

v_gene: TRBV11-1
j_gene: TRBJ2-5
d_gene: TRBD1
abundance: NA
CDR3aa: CASSSWTGFGLETQYF
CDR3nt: TGTGCCAGCAGCTCCTGGACAGGGTTTGGTTTGGAGACCCAGTACTTC

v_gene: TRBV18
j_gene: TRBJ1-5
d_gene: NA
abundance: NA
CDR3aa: CASSPGRGVGNQPQHF
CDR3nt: TGTGCCAGCTCACCCGGCAGGGGTGTTGGGAATCAGCCCCAGCATTTT

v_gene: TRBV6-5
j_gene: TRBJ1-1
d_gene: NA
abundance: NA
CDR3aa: CASSYGAYFEAFF
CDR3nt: TGTGCCAGCAGCTACGGGGCTTACTTTGAAGCTTTCTTT

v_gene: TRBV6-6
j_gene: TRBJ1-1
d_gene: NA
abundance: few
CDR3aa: CASSYSGADEAFF
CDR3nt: TGTGCCAGCAGTTACTCGGGGGCAGATGAAGCTTTCTTT

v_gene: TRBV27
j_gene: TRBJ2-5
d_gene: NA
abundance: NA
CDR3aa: CASSLSWAGQRETQYF
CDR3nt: TGTGCCAGCAGTTTATCGTGGGCAGGGCAGCGAGAGACCCAGTACTTC

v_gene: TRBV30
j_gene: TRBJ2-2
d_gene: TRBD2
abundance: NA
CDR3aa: CAWSNLAGTMELFF
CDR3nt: TGTGCCTGGTCTAATCTAGCGGGAACGATGGAGCTGTTTTTT

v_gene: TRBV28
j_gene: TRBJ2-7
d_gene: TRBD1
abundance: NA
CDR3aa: CASRKQGEYEQYF
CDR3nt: TGTGCCAGCCGAAAACAGGGGGAATACGAGCAGTACTTC

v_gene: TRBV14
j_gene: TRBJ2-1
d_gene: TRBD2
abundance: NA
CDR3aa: CASSQGALAGDNNEQFF
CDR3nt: TGTGCCAGCAGCCAAGGGGCACTAGCGGGAGACAACAATGAGCAGTTCTTC

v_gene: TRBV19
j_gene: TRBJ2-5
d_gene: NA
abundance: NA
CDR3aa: CASSNHREVLGETQYF
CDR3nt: TGTGCCAGTAGTAACCACAGGGAAGTCTTGGGAGAGACCCAGTACTTC

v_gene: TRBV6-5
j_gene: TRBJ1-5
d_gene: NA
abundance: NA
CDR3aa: CASRVTGNQPQHF
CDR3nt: TGTGCCAGCAGGGTTACAGGGAACCAGCCCCAGCATTTT

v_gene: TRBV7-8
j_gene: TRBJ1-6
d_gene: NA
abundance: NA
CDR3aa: CASSLRAGNSPLHF
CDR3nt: TGTGCCAGCAGCTTACGGGCGGGTAATTCACCCCTCCACTTT